The rows below give T cell receptor beta chains drawn from one sample of a study of blood T cell repertoires in COVID-19. TCRdb's table, derived via immunoSEQ multiplex PCR, lists solely in-frame clones and lacks some. The table lists about 40,000 clones, about four fifths of them singletons, with over 2.5% in the top ten. The source material was peripheral blood. These receptors were taken from a woman aged 55-69 years with acute or convalescent COVID-19. Each CDR3 is given with its conserved first and last residue. Each record gives: D gene, V gene, J gene, clone size, CDR3 protein, CDR3 DNA. D genes are given only for firm matches. The listing skips clone size in some rows; elsewhere it reads once, few, many or a size class.

d_gene: TRBD2
v_gene: TRBV5-1
j_gene: TRBJ2-3
abundance: -
CDR3aa: CASRDPSGSTDTQYF
CDR3nt: TGCGCCAGCAGGGACCCTAGCGGAAGCACAGATACGCAGTATTTT

d_gene: TRBD2
v_gene: TRBV6-5
j_gene: TRBJ2-2
abundance: -
CDR3aa: CASSYGRGDAGELFF
CDR3nt: TGTGCCAGCAGTTACGGGAGGGGAGACGCCGGGGAGCTGTTTTTT

d_gene: -
v_gene: TRBV7-3
j_gene: TRBJ2-1
abundance: medium-sized
CDR3aa: CASSFGQPRNEQFF
CDR3nt: TGTGCCAGCAGCTTTGGACAGCCTAGGAATGAGCAGTTCTTC

d_gene: TRBD1
v_gene: TRBV30
j_gene: TRBJ1-2
abundance: few
CDR3aa: CALPDRNINYGYTF
CDR3nt: TGTGCCTTACCGGACAGGAATATTAACTATGGCTACACCTTC

d_gene: TRBD2
v_gene: TRBV6-5
j_gene: TRBJ2-7
abundance: -
CDR3aa: CASSYAGGSYEQYF
CDR3nt: TGTGCCAGCAGTTACGCGGGAGGAAGCTACGAGCAGTACTTC

d_gene: -
v_gene: TRBV7-9
j_gene: TRBJ1-2
abundance: once
CDR3aa: CASSFSPAGYGYTF
CDR3nt: TGTGCCAGCAGCTTTTCCCCGGCGGGCTATGGCTACACCTTC

d_gene: -
v_gene: TRBV3-1/TRBV3-2
j_gene: TRBJ1-5
abundance: -
CDR3aa: CASSQRTGGPPQHF
CDR3nt: TGTGCCAGCAGCCAACGAACGGGGGGGCCGCCCCAGCATTTT

d_gene: TRBD1
v_gene: TRBV6-1
j_gene: TRBJ1-4
abundance: -
CDR3aa: CASSERIGTGPDEKLFF
CDR3nt: TGTGCCAGCAGTGAGCGCATAGGGACAGGGCCCGATGAAAAACTGTTTTTT

d_gene: -
v_gene: TRBV19
j_gene: TRBJ1-5
abundance: -
CDR3aa: CASSIVWTADNQPQHF
CDR3nt: TGTGCCAGTAGTATAGTCTGGACAGCGGATAATCAGCCCCAGCATTTT

d_gene: TRBD2
v_gene: TRBV27
j_gene: TRBJ2-7
abundance: -
CDR3aa: CASSLAGGNVEQYF
CDR3nt: TGTGCCAGCAGTCTAGCGGGAGGTAACGTCGAGCAGTACTTC

d_gene: TRBD1
v_gene: TRBV25-1
j_gene: TRBJ1-2
abundance: -
CDR3aa: CASSESGGYGYTF
CDR3nt: TGTGCCAGCAGTGAGTCAGGGGGTTACGGCTACACCTTC

d_gene: TRBD1
v_gene: TRBV6-5
j_gene: TRBJ2-1
abundance: -
CDR3aa: CASWTGSSYNEQFF
CDR3nt: TGTGCCAGCTGGACAGGGAGCTCCTACAATGAGCAGTTCTTC

d_gene: -
v_gene: TRBV10-2
j_gene: TRBJ2-2
abundance: -
CDR3aa: CASKQDTNTGELFF
CDR3nt: TGCGCCAGCAAACAGGATACGAACACCGGGGAGCTGTTTTTT

d_gene: TRBD1
v_gene: TRBV5-1
j_gene: TRBJ2-1
abundance: few
CDR3aa: CASSVRDRDDEQFF
CDR3nt: TGCGCCAGCAGCGTCCGGGACAGGGACGATGAGCAGTTCTTC

d_gene: TRBD2
v_gene: TRBV9
j_gene: TRBJ2-7
abundance: -
CDR3aa: CASSVDGRANSYEQYF
CDR3nt: TGTGCCAGCAGCGTAGACGGGAGGGCCAACTCCTACGAGCAGTACTTC

d_gene: TRBD2
v_gene: TRBV5-5
j_gene: TRBJ2-3
abundance: -
CDR3aa: CASSSQIRLAGDTDTQYF
CDR3nt: TGTGCCAGCAGCTCCCAAATTAGACTAGCGGGGGACACAGATACGCAGTATTTT

d_gene: -
v_gene: TRBV23-1
j_gene: TRBJ2-2
abundance: few
CDR3aa: CASSQVASFSGWNTGELFF
CDR3nt: TGCGCCAGCAGTCAAGTGGCTTCTTTTTCAGGGTGGAACACCGGGGAGCTGTTTTTT

d_gene: TRBD1
v_gene: TRBV18
j_gene: TRBJ1-6
abundance: few
CDR3aa: CASSPGQINSPLHF
CDR3nt: TGTGCCAGCTCACCGGGACAGATTAATTCACCCCTCCACTTT

d_gene: -
v_gene: TRBV5-1
j_gene: TRBJ1-1
abundance: -
CDR3aa: CASSLAGSSTEAFF
CDR3nt: TGCGCCAGCAGCTTGGCCGGGTCGAGCACTGAAGCTTTCTTT

d_gene: TRBD1
v_gene: TRBV15
j_gene: TRBJ2-5
abundance: -
CDR3aa: CATSTTSGGQETQYF
CDR3nt: TGTGCCACCAGCACTACATCAGGGGGCCAAGAGACCCAGTACTTC

d_gene: TRBD1
v_gene: TRBV11-3
j_gene: TRBJ2-7
abundance: -
CDR3aa: CASSPDRSSYEQYF
CDR3nt: TGTGCCAGCAGCCCGGACAGGTCTTCCTACGAGCAGTACTTC

d_gene: TRBD2
v_gene: TRBV19
j_gene: TRBJ2-1
abundance: -
CDR3aa: CASSNFGGVGYNEQFF
CDR3nt: TGTGCCAGTAGTAACTTCGGGGGGGTTGGCTACAATGAGCAGTTCTTC

d_gene: -
v_gene: TRBV12-5
j_gene: TRBJ1-1
abundance: -
CDR3aa: CASGLKDSREAFF
CDR3nt: TGTGCTAGTGGTTTGAAGGACAGCCGAGAAGCTTTCTTT

d_gene: -
v_gene: TRBV19
j_gene: TRBJ2-7
abundance: -
CDR3aa: CASSKFYSSYEQYF
CDR3nt: TGTGCCAGTAGTAAGTTTTACAGCTCCTACGAGCAGTACTTC

d_gene: TRBD1
v_gene: TRBV6-5
j_gene: TRBJ1-4
abundance: -
CDR3aa: CASSPTGATNEKLFF
CDR3nt: TGTGCCAGCAGCCCAACAGGGGCAACTAATGAAAAACTGTTTTTT

d_gene: TRBD2
v_gene: TRBV5-4
j_gene: TRBJ2-7
abundance: -
CDR3aa: CASRSTSGASYEQYF
CDR3nt: TGTGCCAGCAGATCGACTAGCGGGGCTTCCTACGAGCAGTACTTC

d_gene: TRBD1
v_gene: TRBV28
j_gene: TRBJ2-7
abundance: -
CDR3aa: CASRQSGQGLYEQYF
CDR3nt: TGTGCCAGCAGACAATCGGGACAGGGTCTTTACGAGCAGTACTTC

d_gene: -
v_gene: TRBV5-1
j_gene: TRBJ1-2
abundance: -
CDR3aa: CASSGTLGAVYGYTF
CDR3nt: TGCGCCAGCAGCGGAACCTTAGGGGCAGTCTATGGCTACACCTTC

d_gene: -
v_gene: TRBV5-1
j_gene: TRBJ1-3
abundance: -
CDR3aa: CASSLGASGNTIYF
CDR3nt: TGCGCCAGCAGCTTGGGGGCAAGTGGAAACACCATATATTTT

d_gene: -
v_gene: TRBV21-1
j_gene: TRBJ1-2
abundance: -
CDR3aa: CASSVQGAGGYTF
CDR3nt: TGTGCCAGCAGCGTACAGGGGGCTGGGGGCTACACCTTC

d_gene: -
v_gene: TRBV12-5
j_gene: TRBJ2-7
abundance: -
CDR3aa: CASGSTIVREQYF
CDR3nt: TGTGCTAGTGGTTCAACCATCGTCCGGGAGCAGTACTTC

d_gene: -
v_gene: TRBV28
j_gene: TRBJ2-5
abundance: -
CDR3aa: CASGGETQYF
CDR3nt: TGTGCCAGTGGGGGGGAGACCCAGTACTTC

d_gene: TRBD1
v_gene: TRBV19
j_gene: TRBJ2-1
abundance: -
CDR3aa: CASRQGAGEQFF
CDR3nt: TGTGCCTCACGACAGGGGGCTGGGGAGCAGTTCTTC

d_gene: TRBD2
v_gene: TRBV4-2
j_gene: TRBJ2-3
abundance: few
CDR3aa: CASSQEPAGAYRSTDTQYF
CDR3nt: TGTGCCAGCAGCCAAGAACCAGCGGGGGCCTACCGAAGCACAGATACGCAGTATTTT

d_gene: -
v_gene: TRBV18
j_gene: TRBJ1-1
abundance: -
CDR3aa: CASSAREGGGEAFF
CDR3nt: TGTGCCAGCTCAGCTAGGGAGGGCGGCGGTGAAGCTTTCTTT

d_gene: TRBD2
v_gene: TRBV28
j_gene: TRBJ2-1
abundance: -
CDR3aa: CASSSGTSGGGVPYNEQFF
CDR3nt: TGTGCCAGCAGCTCCGGGACTAGCGGGGGGGGCGTACCCTACAATGAGCAGTTCTTC

d_gene: -
v_gene: TRBV7-2
j_gene: TRBJ2-3
abundance: -
CDR3aa: CASSWTSTDTQYF
CDR3nt: TGTGCCAGCAGCTGGACTAGCACAGATACGCAGTATTTT

d_gene: -
v_gene: TRBV25-1
j_gene: TRBJ2-7
abundance: -
CDR3aa: CASSGNREGEQYF
CDR3nt: TGTGCCAGCAGTGGCAACAGGGAGGGCGAGCAGTACTTC

d_gene: -
v_gene: TRBV19
j_gene: TRBJ2-2
abundance: once
CDR3aa: CASSIRLGRGEIGELFF
CDR3nt: TGTGCCAGTAGTATACGTTTGGGCAGGGGAGAGATCGGGGAGCTGTTTTTT

d_gene: TRBD2
v_gene: TRBV29-1
j_gene: TRBJ2-3
abundance: -
CDR3aa: CSVGTSGGAGTQYF
CDR3nt: TGCAGCGTCGGGACTAGCGGGGGGGCCGGTACGCAGTATTTT

d_gene: -
v_gene: TRBV29-1
j_gene: TRBJ2-5
abundance: once
CDR3aa: CSVDSVGTQYF
CDR3nt: TGCAGCGTTGATAGTGTTGGGACCCAGTACTTC

d_gene: -
v_gene: TRBV24-1
j_gene: TRBJ2-1
abundance: -
CDR3aa: CATRGGSYNEQFF
CDR3nt: TGTGCCACCAGGGGGGGCTCCTACAATGAGCAGTTCTTC

d_gene: -
v_gene: TRBV24-1
j_gene: TRBJ2-5
abundance: -
CDR3aa: CATSDTGEGETQYF
CDR3nt: TGTGCCACCAGTGATACGGGAGAAGGAGAGACCCAGTACTTC

d_gene: TRBD2
v_gene: TRBV19
j_gene: TRBJ2-7
abundance: -
CDR3aa: CASSDLAGGPNEQYF
CDR3nt: TGTGCCAGCTCAGACTTAGCGGGAGGGCCGAATGAGCAGTACTTC

d_gene: TRBD1
v_gene: TRBV7-9
j_gene: TRBJ2-1
abundance: once
CDR3aa: CASSQQGDGEQFF
CDR3nt: TGTGCCAGCAGTCAACAGGGGGATGGTGAGCAGTTCTTC

d_gene: TRBD2
v_gene: TRBV6-6
j_gene: TRBJ2-7
abundance: -
CDR3aa: CASSKTSGIYEQYF
CDR3nt: TGTGCCAGCAGCAAGACTAGCGGGATTTACGAGCAGTACTTC

d_gene: -
v_gene: TRBV12-3/TRBV12-4
j_gene: TRBJ2-7
abundance: -
CDR3aa: CASSLPGPEQYF
CDR3nt: TGTGCCAGCAGTTTACCAGGCCCCGAGCAGTACTTC

d_gene: TRBD1
v_gene: TRBV9
j_gene: TRBJ2-3
abundance: -
CDR3aa: CASSFLGQGTDTQYF
CDR3nt: TGTGCCAGCAGCTTCCTGGGACAGGGCACAGATACGCAGTATTTT

d_gene: -
v_gene: TRBV5-8
j_gene: TRBJ1-1
abundance: -
CDR3aa: CASSFLDTQRDTEAFF
CDR3nt: TGTGCCAGCAGCTTTTTGGACACTCAAAGGGACACTGAAGCTTTCTTT

d_gene: TRBD1
v_gene: TRBV28
j_gene: TRBJ1-6
abundance: -
CDR3aa: CASRQAGTGNSPLHF
CDR3nt: TGTGCCAGCAGGCAAGCCGGGACAGGGAATTCACCCCTCCACTTT

d_gene: -
v_gene: TRBV5-1
j_gene: TRBJ1-5
abundance: -
CDR3aa: CASSLEGEINQPQHF
CDR3nt: TGCGCCAGCAGCTTGGAGGGGGAGATTAATCAGCCCCAGCATTTT

d_gene: -
v_gene: TRBV4-1
j_gene: TRBJ2-1
abundance: -
CDR3aa: CASNRDSEYNEQFF
CDR3nt: TGCGCCAGCAATAGGGACTCGGAATACAATGAGCAGTTCTTC

d_gene: -
v_gene: TRBV7-9
j_gene: TRBJ2-3
abundance: once
CDR3aa: CASSPSSLDTDTQYF
CDR3nt: TGTGCCAGCAGCCCGTCTAGCTTGGACACAGATACGCAGTATTTT

d_gene: TRBD2
v_gene: TRBV27
j_gene: TRBJ2-7
abundance: -
CDR3aa: CASSLSPSGGYEQYF
CDR3nt: TGTGCCAGCAGTTTATCCCCTAGCGGGGGATACGAGCAGTACTTC

d_gene: -
v_gene: TRBV18
j_gene: TRBJ1-6
abundance: -
CDR3aa: CASSPSRVGSYNSPLHF
CDR3nt: TGTGCCAGCTCACCTAGTCGGGTCGGCTCCTATAATTCACCCCTCCACTTT

d_gene: -
v_gene: TRBV7-8
j_gene: TRBJ1-1
abundance: -
CDR3aa: CASSLASGVGTEAFF
CDR3nt: TGTGCCAGCAGCTTAGCGTCAGGGGTAGGGACTGAAGCTTTCTTT

d_gene: TRBD1
v_gene: TRBV6-5
j_gene: TRBJ1-5
abundance: -
CDR3aa: CASRADRGLGQPQHF
CDR3nt: TGTGCCAGCAGAGCCGACAGGGGGCTAGGTCAGCCCCAGCATTTT